Below, 12 T cell receptor beta chains from the same sample are listed, as sequenced in a study of early T cells in non-severe SARS-CoV-2 infection. TCRdb analysed the 5' RACE reads with MiXCR anew, one entry per CDR3 protein. This sample has 30,000 to 40,000 distinct CDR3 sequences; 6% to 7% occur once, and the top ten carry approximately 6.9%. The specimen was whole blood. The receptors derive from an adult who was a healthcare worker with PCR-confirmed SARS-CoV-2 infection or an uninfected control (not recorded which).

This clonotype showed up many times. The chain recombines TRBV10-3 with TRBJ2-1; D gene uncertain. The germline V gene encodes CDR1 ENHRY and CDR2 SYGVKD. The V and J ends lost 8 bases and 4 bases respectively, with 15 bases between them. The CDR3 sequence is 14 residues long. The CDR3 sequence is CAIGSDLFYNEQFF. CDR3 nucleotides: TGTGCCATCGGGTCAGACTTGTTTTACAATGAGCAGTTCTTC.

A few counts support this clonotype. The chain links TRBV12-3 or TRBV12-4 to TRBJ1-2; 8 bases fit TRBD1. V lost 2 bases, J lost 8 bases, and 7 bases stayed unmatched. This CDR3 region has 14 residues. This chain's CDR3 is CASSLSGGGGGYTF. CDR3 sequence (DNA): TGTGCCAGCAGTTTATCAGGGGGCGGAGGGGGCTACACCTTC.

The chain employs TRBV11-2 and TRBJ1-1; D call uncertain. V lost 0 bases and J lost 3, with 5 bases in between. This CDR3 spans 13 amino acids. Germline loops: CDR1 SGHAT, CDR2 FQNNGV. CDR3 DNA sequence: TGTGCCAGCAGCTTAGAGACCTACACTGAAGCTTTCTTT. Encoded protein: CASSLETYTEAFF.

Many counts were recorded for this clonotype. J is TRBJ1-2 and V is TRBV4-1; D unresolved. The V and J ends lost 1 base and 8 bases respectively, with 5 bases between them. The germline gives CDR1 MGHRA, CDR2 YSYEKL. CDR3 length: 11 amino acids. The CDR3 sequence is CASSQGTGYTF. The CDR3 DNA follows: TGCGCCAGCAGCCAAGGAACAGGCTACACCTTC.

This chain links TRBV5-1 with TRBJ2-5, with 9 positions matching TRBD1. Germline values: CDR1 SGHRS, CDR2 YFSETQ. This CDR3 comprises 17 residues. The V gene end was trimmed by 0 bases and the J gene end by 5 bases; junction bases not matched to a gene: 11. The DNA for the CDR3 is TGCGCCAGCAGCTTGGATACCTACAGGGGGCCGGAGGAGACCCAGTACTTC. It is translated as CASSLDTYRGPEETQYF. Using reference TRBV5-1 and TRBJ2-5 for the parts outside the CDR3, the full variable domain is KAGVTQTPRYLIKTRGQQVTLSCSPISGHRSVSWYQQTPGQGLQFLFEYFSETQRNKGNFPGRFSGRQFSNSRSEMNVSTLELGDSALYLCASSLDTYRGPEETQYFGPGTRLLVL.

Note on this clonotype: The junction does not match germline at one end; this may be a read error. The chain carries TRBV20-1 and TRBJ1-1; TRBD1 might be the D (6 bases). Looked up from germline, CDR1 is DFQATT and CDR2 is SNEGSKA (reference sequence). The CDR3 totals 15 residues. The CDR3 is CSARPLAGADTEVFF. The CDR3 nucleotides read TGCAGTGCTAGACCCCTGGCAGGGGCTGATACTGAAGTTTTCTTT.

Concerning this clonotype: Germline is not matched at one junction end, which may reflect a read error. This rearrangement joins TRBV20-1 to TRBJ2-7, with D perhaps TRBD2 (7 bases). The CDR3 is 15 amino acids. The germline V gene has CDR1 DFQATT and CDR2 SNEGSKA (reference sequence). CDR3 sequence (DNA): TGCAGCGCTAGAGATTACGGGGGGCTTAGCCACGAGCAGTACTTC. As protein: CSARDYGGLSHEQYF.

Worth noting for this clonotype: This clone may be a read error of a much larger clone one base away. The rearrangement links TRBV30 to TRBJ2-7, with 7 bases aligning to TRBD1. Germline trimming cut 1 base from V and 3 bases from J; bases unmatched to any gene: 6. CDR3 size: 14 residues. Germline assignment: CDR1 GTSNPN and CDR2 SVGIG (reference sequence). CDR3 nucleotide sequence: TGTGCCTGGAGTGCGTTGGGGACAGACTACGAGCAGTACTTC. It specifies CAWSALGTDYEQYF.

This clonotype has only a few counts. The V gene is TRBV6-2 or TRBV6-3, the J gene TRBJ2-1, with 9 bases that match TRBD2. The CDR3 extends over 16 amino acids. After removal of 3 bases from V and 5 bases from J, the junction contained 8 bases not matched to a gene. Germline CDR1 reads MNHEY; CDR2 reads SVGEGT. CDR3 nucleotides: TGTGCCAGCAGTTATTCCCAGCGGGGGGAACACAATGAGCAGTTCTTC. Its translation: CASSYSQRGEHNEQFF.

In its sample, this clonotype is medium-sized. The genes are TRBV7-2 and TRBJ1-2; D remains ambiguous. With 2 bases removed from V and 4 bases from J, the gap between germline ends came to 11 bases. The CDR3 runs 14 residues. The germline V gene encodes CDR1 SGHTA and CDR2 FQGNSA. In DNA, the CDR3 is TGTGCCAGCAGCTTAAAACCCCCGACCTATGGCTACACCTTC. Its translation: CASSLKPPTYGYTF.

V is TRBV2 and J is TRBJ1-2, with D maybe TRBD1 (5 bases). The germline V and J ends were trimmed by 4 bases and 0 bases, with 9 bases remaining between them. CDR1 and CDR2 from the germline V gene are SNHLY and FYNNEI. The length of the CDR3 is 14 residues. CDR3 sequence reads: CASSVQGSNYGYTF. CDR3 nucleotides: TGTGCCAGCAGTGTCCAGGGATCTAACTATGGCTACACCTTC. The entire variable domain, with the rest obtained from reference TRBV2 and TRBJ1-2, is as follows: EPEVTQTPSHQVTQMGQEVILRCVPISNHLYFYWYRQILGQKVEFLVSFYNNEISEKSEIFDDQFSVERPDGSNFTLKIRSTKLEDSAMYFCASSVQGSNYGYTFGSGTRLTVV.

The chain couples TRBV12-3 or TRBV12-4 to TRBJ1-4; TRBD1 matches 9 bases. The CDR3 totals 14 residues. V dropped 5 bases and J dropped 6; count of bases not matched to a gene: 4. The CDR3 loop reads CASSVWTGDEKLFF. Written as DNA, the CDR3 is TGTGCCAGCAGTGTGTGGACAGGGGATGAAAAACTGTTTTTT.